These 4 T cell receptor beta chains originate from one sample sequenced in a study of PD-L1 blockade in urothelial cancer. Profiling relied on immunoSEQ multiplex PCR, and the TCRdb table lists in-frame clones only, not all of them. Seen here are about 32,000 clones, more than 65% observed once, and the top ten hold roughly 29%. The sequencing used PBMCs, collected around atezolizumab (anti-PD-L1) treatment. All receptors come from a man in his sixties with urothelial cancer.

This clone was recorded once. The rearrangement uses TRBV7-2 and TRBJ1-6, with D uncertain. The germline CDR1 and CDR2 sequences are SGHTA and FQGNSA. This CDR3 is 14 amino acids long. V lost 2 bases and J 10 bases, leaving 12 bases between the germline ends. The CDR3 bases are TGTGCCAGCAGCTTAAAGGTCTCCGGGTCACCCCTCCACTTT. Translation gives CASSLKVSGSPLHF. Full variable domain (rest looked up from reference TRBV7-2 and TRBJ1-6): GAGVSQSPSNKVTEKGKDVELRCDPISGHTALYWYRQSLGQGLEFLIYFQGNSAPDKSGLPSDRFSAERTGGSVSTLTIQRTQQEDSAVYLCASSLKVSGSPLHFGNGTRLTVT.

The V gene is TRBV4-2, the J gene TRBJ2-5; possible D gene TRBD1, 5 bases. Germline values: CDR1 LGHNA, CDR2 YNFKEQ. Trimming removed 3 bases from V and 1 base from J, with 12 bases in between. This CDR3 contains 15 residues. The CDR3 DNA reads TGTGCCAGCAGCCAGCCACAGGCACCCCAAGAGACCCAGTACTTC. Amino acid sequence: CASSQPQAPQETQYF.

The chain carries TRBV7-9 and TRBJ2-7; the match to TRBD1 covers 8 bases. Trimming removed 4 bases from V and 6 bases from J; junction bases left unmatched: 8. The germline V gene encodes CDR1 SEHNR and CDR2 FQNEAQ (reference sequence). The CDR3 is made up of 14 amino acids. The CDR3 region has the DNA TGTGCCAGCAGCTCCGGGACAGGCGGTTTCGAGCAGTACTTC. This sequence encodes CASSSGTGGFEQYF.

The chain uses TRBV7-2 and TRBJ1-5, with D uncertain. Germline CDR1 and CDR2: SGHTA and FQGNSA. The CDR3 is 13 amino acids. V was trimmed by 3 bases and J by 5 bases, leaving 8 bases between them. The CDR3 here is CASSLIRDQPQHF. The CDR3 DNA sequence: TGTGCCAGCAGCTTGATCCGAGATCAGCCCCAGCATTTT.